The entry below gives a single T cell receptor beta chain sequence along with its context. Method: immunoSEQ multiplex PCR; TCRdb's copy keeps in-frame clones and lacks some. The table has about 1.9 million clones, over 85% seen once; the top ten hold 1.5% to 2%. V lost 0 bases to trimming and J lost 1 base, with 9 bases between them. CDR3 size: 15 residues. CD8 cells regarded as naive lacked CD45RO, were positively chosen for CCR7, and omitted terminally differentiated effector memory CD45RA+ cells. These data are taken from a study of shared clonotypes between healthy human individuals. V gene TRBV6-7 combines with J gene TRBJ1-1, with D tentatively TRBD1 (5 bases). TRBV6-7 is an ORF, and what it does is uncertain. This TCR was recovered from a man younger than 30 in good health. Some clones in this sample may be carry-over from other donors' samples. Sequencing input: naive CD8+ T cells from PBMCs. The CDR3 protein is CASSYSGPKNTEAFF. CDR3 coding DNA: TGTGCCAGCAGTTACTCGGGACCGAAGAACACTGAAGCTTTCTTT.